These 26 T cell receptor beta chains were sequenced from one sample in a study of shared clonotypes between healthy human individuals. Some clones are missing from TCRdb's copy, which holds only in-frame ones; the method was immunoSEQ multiplex PCR. The table has 800,000 to 1,200,000 clones, 78% seen once; the top ten hold under 0.6%. Specimen: memory CD4+ T cells from PBMCs. The subset: CD45RA-negative fraction. The receptors come from a man between 18 and 35 years old in good health. Some clones in this sample may be carry-over from other donors' samples.

The V and J genes are TRBV28 and TRBJ2-5, with D tentatively TRBD1 (6 bases). The CDR3 spans 14 residues. Trimming stripped 2 bases from V and 5 bases from J, with 12 bases between. CDR1 and CDR2 from the germline V gene are MDHEN and SYDVKM. CDR3 coding DNA: TGTGCCAGCAGTTTACTCTGGGGGCGGGAGACCCAGTACTTC. Translating it yields CASSLLWGRETQYF.

V gene TRBV19 combines with J gene TRBJ2-3, with TRBD1 matching over 12 bases. Germline CDR1 LNHDA, CDR2 SQIVND (reference sequence). The CDR3 covers 16 residues. Unmatched junction bases numbered 5, after V lost 3 bases and J lost 4 bases. The CDR3 DNA follows: TGTGCCAGTAGTATGGGGACAGGGGGCACTTCAGATACGCAGTATTTT. This encodes CASSMGTGGTSDTQYF.

This clone was found a few times. The CDR3: CASSEAFGQGYGYTF. CDR3 DNA sequence: TGTGCCAGCAGTGAAGCTTTCGGACAGGGATATGGCTACACCTTC. The chain carries TRBV6-1 and TRBJ1-2; the match to TRBD1 covers 8 bases. CDR1 and CDR2 from the germline V gene are MNHNS and SASEGT. The CDR3 has 15 amino acids. V was pared by 0 bases and J by 5 bases, with 5 bases of the junction left unmatched.

The chain uses TRBV6-4 and TRBJ2-2; D not resolved. Trimming removed 7 bases at V and 1 base at J, with 10 bases between. This CDR3 has 14 residues. The germline gives CDR1 MRHNA, CDR2 SNTAGT. The CDR3 here is CASMAERNTGELFF. CDR3 DNA sequence: TGTGCCAGCATGGCGGAGAGGAACACCGGGGAGCTGTTTTTT.

V gene TRBV5-5 combines with J gene TRBJ2-1; TRBD2 aligns across 7 bases. J lost 7 bases, V lost 4 bases, and 11 bases had no gene match. Looked up from germline, CDR1 is SGHKS and CDR2 is YYEKEE (reference sequence). This CDR3 is 15 amino acids long. This CDR3 reads CASSPVGGRANEQFF. CDR3 bases: TGTGCCAGCAGCCCCGTCGGGGGGAGGGCGAATGAGCAGTTCTTC.

This chain joins TRBV25-1 and TRBJ2-3; D is undetermined. Germline CDR1 and CDR2: MGHDK and SYGVNS. V was cut by 4 bases and J by 2 bases, with 4 bases left in between. This CDR3 is built from 12 residues. The CDR3 sequence: CASSVTTDTQYF. Here the CDR3 DNA reads TGTGCCAGCAGTGTCACCACAGATACGCAGTATTTT.

The chain combines TRBV10-3 with TRBJ1-6; maybe TRBD1 (6 bases). V lost 7 bases and J 7 bases, leaving 14 bases between the germline ends. The CDR3 is 14 amino acids. Germline V gene lookup returns CDR1 ENHRY and CDR2 SYGVKD. Here the CDR3 reads CAINTGPTNSPLHF. CDR3 DNA sequence: TGTGCCATCAATACAGGGCCCACAAATTCACCCCTCCACTTT.

This clone was counted only a few times. The J gene is TRBJ2-1, the V gene TRBV11-3; TRBD2 agrees at 8 bases. The V gene end was trimmed by 3 bases and the J gene end by 0 bases; junction bases not matched to a gene: 1. Germline V gene sequence: CDR1 SGHNT, CDR2 YENEEA. The CDR3 totals 15 residues. In DNA, the CDR3 is TGTGCCAGCAGCTTTAGCGGGGCCTCCTACAATGAGCAGTTCTTC. This codes for CASSFSGASYNEQFF.

The V and J genes are TRBV9 and TRBJ1-1; TRBD1 agrees at 9 bases. J gave up 1 base and V 4 bases, and 5 bases lay outside the gene matches. The CDR3 runs 15 residues. CDR1 is SGDLS, CDR2 YYNGEE, per germline. CDR3 sequence: CASSQVTGGNTEAFF. The CDR3 region has the DNA TGTGCCAGCAGCCAAGTGACAGGGGGGAACACTGAAGCTTTCTTT.

The V gene is TRBV7-2, the J gene TRBJ1-1; the D gene is possibly TRBD1 (6 bases). The CDR3 has 14 residues. V dropped 5 bases and J dropped 1 base, with 11 bases sitting between them. Germline-derived CDR1 and CDR2 are SGHTA and FQGNSA. CDR3 nucleotides: TGTGCCAGCAGCCCCACCAGGGGGAACACTGAAGCTTTCTTT. Its translation is CASSPTRGNTEAFF.

The V and J genes are TRBV2 and TRBJ1-1; D remains ambiguous. The ends were cut back, 4 bases at V and 4 bases at J, with 10 bases in the middle. CDR1 SNHLY and CDR2 FYNNEI come from the germline V gene. The CDR3 covers 13 residues. CDR3 loop: CASSVFPGTEAFF. The CDR3 DNA is TGTGCCAGCAGTGTTTTCCCGGGCACTGAAGCTTTCTTT.

As regards this clone: A far larger clone is one base from this, pointing to a likely read error. V usage is TRBV5-4 and J usage is TRBJ2-2; D is unclear. Trimming left V 7 bases short and J 4 bases short, with 14 bases between. The CDR3 spans 14 residues. Per germline, CDR1 SGHNT and CDR2 YYREEE (reference sequence). The DNA for the CDR3 is TGTGCCAGCGGCCAAGATCCAGGCACCGGGGAGCTGTTTTTT. This gives the protein CASGQDPGTGELFF.

The table lists this clone with a count of one. The chain recombines TRBV2 with TRBJ2-7; 10 bases align to TRBD2. Trimming removed 6 bases from V and 1 base from J; junction bases left unmatched: 3. This CDR3 region has 14 residues. The germline V gene encodes CDR1 SNHLY and CDR2 FYNNEI. The CDR3 region is CASRGLADSYEQYF. In nucleotides, the CDR3 is TGTGCCAGCAGAGGACTAGCGGATTCCTACGAGCAGTACTTC.

The chain combines TRBV4-1 with TRBJ2-4, with unresolved D. Germline assignment: CDR1 MGHRA and CDR2 YSYEKL. CDR3 length equals 15 residues. V shed 4 bases and J shed 0 bases, with 10 bases lying between them. Here the CDR3 reads CASSPLFLAKNIQYF. CDR3 sequence (DNA): TGCGCCAGCAGCCCACTTTTCCTAGCCAAAAACATTCAGTACTTC.

This clone was recorded a few times. The chain has TRBV27 and TRBJ2-7; no firm D call. The V and J ends lost 6 bases and 5 bases respectively, with 11 bases between them. Germline loops: CDR1 MNHEY, CDR2 SMNVEV (reference sequence). This CDR3 has 12 residues. In nucleotides, the CDR3 is TGTGCCAGCAGAGGACGTCGCGACGAGCAGTACTTC. Its translation: CASRGRRDEQYF.

The chain uses TRBV2 and TRBJ2-4; 11 bases align to TRBD1. This CDR3 region has 19 residues. V dropped 8 bases and J dropped 0; count of bases not matched to a gene: 15. Germline V gene lookup returns CDR1 SNHLY and CDR2 FYNNEI. The CDR3 spells CASRTGTGGLVGAKNIQYF. DNA for the CDR3: TGTGCCAGCCGTACCGGGACAGGGGGGTTGGTTGGAGCCAAAAACATTCAGTACTTC.

This chain links TRBV14 with TRBJ1-4; a possible D gene is TRBD1 (5 bases). V gave up 4 bases and J gave up 5 bases, with 14 bases separating them. In germline, CDR1 is SGHDN, CDR2 FVKESK. The CDR3 consists of 15 residues. CDR3 region: CASSPNRGLNEKLFF. The CDR3 DNA reads as TGTGCCAGCAGCCCCAATAGGGGACTAAATGAAAAACTGTTTTTT.

This clone was counted between two and nine times. V is TRBV5-1 and J is TRBJ2-2; TRBD1 aligns across 7 bases. The V gene end was trimmed by 4 bases and the J gene end by 4 bases; junction bases not matched to a gene: 10. Germline CDR1 and CDR2: SGHRS and YFSETQ. CDR3 length: 16 residues. The CDR3 nucleotides are TGCGCCAGCAGCCAGGGACAGACGACCGCCACCGGGGAGCTGTTTTTT. Encoded protein: CASSQGQTTATGELFF.

This clone was counted many times. The chain links TRBV7-6 to TRBJ2-7; 7 nucleotides align to TRBD2. Per the germline V gene, CDR1 is SGHVS and CDR2 is FNYEAQ. This CDR3 is 18 amino acids long. The trim removed 5 bases at V and 0 bases at J, leaving 16 bases unmatched. The CDR3 is CASSAGREGGWSSYEQYF. CDR3 DNA sequence: TGTGCCAGCAGCGCAGGCAGGGAGGGCGGGTGGAGCTCCTACGAGCAGTACTTC.

This clone was found once. This chain joins TRBV28 and TRBJ1-2; D unresolved. The V end lost 6 bases, the J end lost 7 bases, and 30 bases lay between the germline ends. The CDR3 consists of 18 residues. Germline CDR1 is MDHEN and CDR2 is SYDVKM. The CDR3 region has the DNA TGTGCCAGCAGCCAGTTGGGAGGGAAAGGCCCACTCGGTGGTGGCTACACCTTC. It encodes CASSQLGGKGPLGGGYTF.

Comment on this clone: A read error may explain this, as a much larger clone is one base away. In the same sample, other DNA sequences code for this CDR3. V gene TRBV11-3 combines with J gene TRBJ1-5, with D unresolved. The CDR3 sequence is 13 residues long. Germline V lookup: CDR1 SGHNT, CDR2 YENEEA. Deletions cut 3 bases from V and 1 base from J, with 4 bases between. The CDR3 nucleotides are TGTGCCAGCAGCTTGGACAGCAATCAGCCCCAGCATTTT. The encoded protein is CASSLDSNQPQHF.

Comment on this clone: Other DNA sequences in this sample translate to the same CDR3. This chain joins TRBV5-1 and TRBJ1-3; D not certain. The V end lost 0 bases, the J end lost 3 bases, and 7 bases lay between the germline ends. The germline V gene has CDR1 SGHRS and CDR2 YFSETQ. The CDR3 consists of 14 residues. CDR3 loop: CASSLGGSGNTIYF. The DNA for the CDR3 is TGCGCCAGCAGCTTGGGGGGAAGTGGAAACACCATATATTTT.

V and J are TRBV2 and TRBJ1-1; D is uncertain. Germline CDR1 is SNHLY and CDR2 is FYNNEI. The CDR3 consists of 14 residues. V lost 10 bases to trimming and J lost 0 bases, with 15 bases between them. CDR3 amino acids: CATGLGPMNTEAFF. The CDR3 DNA sequence: TGTGCCACCGGGCTGGGCCCAATGAACACTGAAGCTTTCTTT.

CDR3 residues: CATSRDQVDTQYF. CDR3 DNA sequence: TGTGCCACCAGCAGAGATCAAGTAGATACGCAGTATTTT. The chain is built from TRBV15 and TRBJ2-3; no firm D call. Per germline, CDR1 LNHNV and CDR2 YYDKDF (reference sequence). Trimming cost V 0 bases and J 5 bases, with 6 bases left between them. The CDR3 consists of 13 residues.

This clone was seen at least ten times. This chain connects TRBV2 to TRBJ2-1; D is unresolved. The CDR3 has 14 amino acids. V was clipped by 3 bases and J by 9 bases, with 15 bases between them. Germline CDR1 is SNHLY and CDR2 is FYNNEI. In DNA form, the CDR3 reads TGTGCCAGCAGTGACGTCGGAGCGTATGGTGAGCAGTTCTTC. It yields the protein CASSDVGAYGEQFF.

This CDR3 is CASMRADGNIQYF. The DNA of the CDR3 is TGTGCCAGCATGCGGGCGGACGGGAACATTCAGTACTTC. V usage is TRBV6-6 and J usage is TRBJ2-4; D might be TRBD2 (5 bases). CDR3 size: 13 residues. The V gene's germline CDR1 is MNHNY and CDR2 SVGAGI (reference sequence). V dropped 7 bases and J dropped 7 bases, with 14 bases sitting between them.